This T cell receptor beta chain was sequenced during a study of PD-1 blockade in mismatch repair-deficient tumors. Looking at the study overall: All were previously treated, progressing patients with about 12 mismatch repair-deficient cancer types.

V lost 4 bases, J lost 5 bases, and 21 bases lay in between. Germline V gene data show CDR1 as SGHRS and CDR2 as YFSETQ. The CDR3 has 16 amino acids. All patients were mismatch repair deficient, assessed by either PCR or immunohistochemistry. TCRs were sequenced from a few patients responding to pembrolizumab. The repertoire was sequenced with immunoSEQ multiplex PCR; TCRdb's copy has only in-frame clones and lacks some. The sample has 70,000 to 90,000 clones, 80% to 90% seen once. This receptor was identified in an adult with mismatch repair-deficient cancer. The V and J genes are TRBV5-1 and TRBJ1-2; TRBD1 might be the D (5 bases). Sequences were derived from peripheral blood, sampled 44 weeks after starting pembrolizumab. As DNA, the CDR3 is TGCGCCAGCAGCCCAACAATAGCGGGGGATGGGTATGGCTACACCTTC. Amino acids: CASSPTIAGDGYGYTF.